The present TCR beta chain was sequenced within a study of blood T cell repertoires in COVID-19 (dated by TCRdb to about 2020). The study in broad terms: Samples from collaborators originated in the United States, Italy and Spain and spanned both the acute and convalescent phases of COVID-19. Deeply sampled blood TCRbeta repertoires from subjects exposed to, actively infected with, or recovered from COVID-19 were included in the dataset. The prospective study material was composed of cDNA or gDNA derived from T cells, B-cell-depleted T cells, or PBMCs. A de-identified subject ID, COVID-19 status, age in years and sex were almost always included in the sample metadata. Where HLA class I and class II types were available, the types were taken from metadata supplied by the sample provider, not from assay-based typing. Samples were obtained from the ongoing ImmuneRACE study (first 160 participants) and from approximately 1,200 subjects provided by 6 global collaborators. The repertoires were made available in a free public database intended to serve as a resource for research on the immune response to SARS-CoV-2. The paper as a whole reports these results and caveats: The amount of clinical and demographic metadata varied by source and participant and was provided uncurated.

Each collaborating institution followed its own protocols to collect whole blood in K2EDTA tubes. For TCRbeta analysis, collaborators shipped samples as frozen whole blood, isolated PBMCs, or DNA extracted from either of those sample types. With regard to this clone: Its antigen remains undetermined. There are no base qualities to consult, and no much larger clone falls within one base.

V is cut back by 2 bases and J by 11 bases, with 11 bases in the junction unmatched. The CDR1 and CDR2 encoded by the germline V gene are SNHLY and FYNNEI. Measured from the cysteine to the phenylalanine, the CDR3 is 14 residues long. The retained sequence is limited to the CDR3, 42 bases, with the frame set at the first base. TCRbeta CDR3 regions were amplified from genomic DNA using the immunoSEQ Assay, a bias-controlled multiplex PCR. In the authors' own workflow: The number of nucleated cells in each sample was estimated by amplification of reference gene primers within the assay. To quantify the absolute abundance of each unique TCRbeta CDR3 rearrangement, sequence reads were collapsed and filtered. For each sample, productive Simpson clonality was calculated by taking the square root of Simpson's diversity index across productive rearrangements. As stored in TCRdb, this immuneACCESS dataset retains in-frame rearrangements with V and J assigned. A fraction of the clones does not appear; measured against another copy, unresolved V genes explain less than half of the discrepancy, and the remainder lacks a known reason. D and trimming were read from the DNA, whereas the V and J calls and clone size are those reported in that table. Present in this sample are about 98,000 clones, roughly 82% of which were seen just once. About a tenth of the sample goes to the ten largest clones.

The V gene is TRBV2 and the J gene is TRBJ1-1; 7 junctional bases match TRBD1. The sequenced sample was peripheral blood. The receptor was isolated from a man aged 65 to 79 with active or convalescent COVID-19. The sequenced DNA is TGTGCCAGCAGTGAAAGGGGAACAGGGGCGCGGGCTTTCTTT. This encodes CASSERGTGARAFF.